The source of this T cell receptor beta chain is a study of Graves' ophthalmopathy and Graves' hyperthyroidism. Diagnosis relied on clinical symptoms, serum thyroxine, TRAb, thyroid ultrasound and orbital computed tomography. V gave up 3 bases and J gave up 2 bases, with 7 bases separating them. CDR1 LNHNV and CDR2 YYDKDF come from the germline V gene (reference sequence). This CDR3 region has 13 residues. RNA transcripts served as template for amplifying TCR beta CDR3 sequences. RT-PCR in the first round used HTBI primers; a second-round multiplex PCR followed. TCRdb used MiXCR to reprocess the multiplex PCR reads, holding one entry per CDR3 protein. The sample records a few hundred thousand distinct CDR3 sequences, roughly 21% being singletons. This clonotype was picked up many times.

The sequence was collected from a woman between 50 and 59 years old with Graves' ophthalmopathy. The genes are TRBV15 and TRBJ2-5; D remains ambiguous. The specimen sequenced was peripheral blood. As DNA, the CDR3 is TGTGCCACCAGCAGCGTAAATCAAGAGACCCAGTACTTC. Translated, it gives CATSSVNQETQYF.